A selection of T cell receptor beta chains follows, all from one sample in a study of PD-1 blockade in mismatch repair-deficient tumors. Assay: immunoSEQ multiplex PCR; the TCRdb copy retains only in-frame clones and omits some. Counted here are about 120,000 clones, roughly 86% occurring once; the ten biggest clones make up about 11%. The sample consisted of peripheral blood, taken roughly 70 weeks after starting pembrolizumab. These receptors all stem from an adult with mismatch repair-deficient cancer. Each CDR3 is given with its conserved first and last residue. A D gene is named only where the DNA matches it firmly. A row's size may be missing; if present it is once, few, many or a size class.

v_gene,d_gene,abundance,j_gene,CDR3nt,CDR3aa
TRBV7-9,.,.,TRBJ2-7,TGTGCCAGCAGCTTATCGGGTTCCTACGAGCAGTACTTC,CASSLSGSYEQYF
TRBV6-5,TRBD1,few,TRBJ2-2,TGTGCCAGCAGGAGACAGGGGGAATCCGGGGAGCTGTTTTTT,CASRRQGESGELFF
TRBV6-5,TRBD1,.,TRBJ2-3,TGTGCCAGGGGACAGGGAACAGATACGCAGTATTTT,CARGQGTDTQYF
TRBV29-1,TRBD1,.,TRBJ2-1,TGCAGCGTTGTACAGGGGGCGCATGGTGAGCAGTTCTTC,CSVVQGAHGEQFF
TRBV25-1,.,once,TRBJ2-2,TGTGCCAGCGAGAAGTTGGATCTCACCGGGGAGCTGTTTTTT,CASEKLDLTGELFF
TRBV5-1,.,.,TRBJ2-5,TGCGCCAGCAGCCTCCCCAGGGCACTCAAGGAAGAGACCCAGTACTTC,CASSLPRALKEETQYF
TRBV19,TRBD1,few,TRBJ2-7,TGTGCCAGTAGTAAGACAGGGTCGGTCCACGAGCAGTACTTC,CASSKTGSVHEQYF
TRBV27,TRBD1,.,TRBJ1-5,TGTGCCAGCAGTTTCGGACAGGCTCAGCCCCAGCATTTT,CASSFGQAQPQHF
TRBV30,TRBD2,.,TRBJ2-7,TGTGCCTGGAGTCGACTAGCGGAGCGCTACGAGCAGTACTTC,CAWSRLAERYEQYF
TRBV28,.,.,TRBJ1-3,TGTGCCAGCAGGCCCCATCTCAGGGTGAACGGTGGAAACACCATATATTTT,CASRPHLRVNGGNTIYF
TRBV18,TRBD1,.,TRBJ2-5,TGTGCCAGCTCACTGGGACAGGGCAACGGGGAGACCCAGTACTTC,CASSLGQGNGETQYF
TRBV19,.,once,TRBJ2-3,TGTGCCAGTAGCCCTAAAACAGGGCTGGATACGCAGTATTTT,CASSPKTGLDTQYF
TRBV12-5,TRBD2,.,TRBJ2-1,TGTGCTAGTGCTCAGACTAGCGGGGATTACAATGAGCAGTTCTTC,CASAQTSGDYNEQFF
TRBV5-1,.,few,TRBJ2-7,TGCGCCAGCAGCTTGACGAAGTCCTACGAGCAGTACTTC,CASSLTKSYEQYF
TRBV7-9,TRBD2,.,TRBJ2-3,TGTGCCAGCAGCTTAGCGGCTAGCGGGAGGACAGATACGCAGTATTTT,CASSLAASGRTDTQYF
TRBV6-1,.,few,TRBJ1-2,TGTGCCAGCTCCCGGGAGCCGGAGTTTGGGGGCTACACCTTC,CASSREPEFGGYTF
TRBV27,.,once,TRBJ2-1,TGTGCCAGCAGTTTCGCGGGTACTAAGGGCAATGAGCAGTTCTTC,CASSFAGTKGNEQFF
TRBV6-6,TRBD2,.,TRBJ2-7,TGTGCCAGCAGCCCAACTAGCGGGAGATACAACGAGCAGTACTTC,CASSPTSGRYNEQYF
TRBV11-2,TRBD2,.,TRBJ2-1,TGTGCCAGCAGCTTGAGACTAGCGGGCGCGAGCTCCTACAATGAGCAGTTCTTC,CASSLRLAGASSYNEQFF
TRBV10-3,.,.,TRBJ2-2,TGTGCCATCAGCGGCGAGGGAACCGGGGAGCTGTTTTTT,CAISGEGTGELFF
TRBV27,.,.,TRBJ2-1,TGTGCCAGCAGTCTGTGGGCCGCGGCAGAGATCTCAAATGAGCAGTTCTTC,CASSLWAAAEISNEQFF
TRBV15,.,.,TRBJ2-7,TGTGCCACCAGCGGCCCTGGGGGTCCCAGCTCCTACGAGCAGTACTTC,CATSGPGGPSSYEQYF
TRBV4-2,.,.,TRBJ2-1,TGTGCCAGCAGCCAAGAAGGGAGCTCCTACAATGAGCAGTTCTTC,CASSQEGSSYNEQFF
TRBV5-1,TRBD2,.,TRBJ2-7,TGCGCCAGCAGCTCCCTAGGACTAGTAGCCGAGCAGTACTTC,CASSSLGLVAEQYF
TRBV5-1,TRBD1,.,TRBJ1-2,TGCGCCAGCAGCCTAAACGACCCGGGACAGGATATCTATGGCTACACCTTC,CASSLNDPGQDIYGYTF
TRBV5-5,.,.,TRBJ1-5,TGTGCCAGCAGCTTGACAGGGAGACAGCCCCAGCATTTT,CASSLTGRQPQHF
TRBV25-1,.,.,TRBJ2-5,TGTGCCAGCAGCCCCGAGGACCTCCAAGAGACCCAGTACTTC,CASSPEDLQETQYF
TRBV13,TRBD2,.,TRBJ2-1,TGTGCCAGCAGCTTAGGCCCCGGACTAGCGGGAATCGAAAATGAGCAGTTCTTC,CASSLGPGLAGIENEQFF
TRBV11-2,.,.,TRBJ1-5,TGTGCCAGCAGCTTAGATCGACTGCAGCCCCAGCATTTT,CASSLDRLQPQHF
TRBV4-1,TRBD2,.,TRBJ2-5,TGCGCCAGCAGAGAAATCGGGGGGGCTCGGGAGACCCAGTACTTC,CASREIGGARETQYF
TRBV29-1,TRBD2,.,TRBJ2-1,TGCAGCGTTGGCCTAGCGGGGGCGTACAATGAGCAGTTCTTC,CSVGLAGAYNEQFF
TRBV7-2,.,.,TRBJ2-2,TGTGCCAGCAGTCCGCAGACTAGCGGGGAGCTGTTTTTT,CASSPQTSGELFF
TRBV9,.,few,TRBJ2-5,TGTGCCAGCAGCGCAACACTCGAAGAGACCCAGTACTTC,CASSATLEETQYF
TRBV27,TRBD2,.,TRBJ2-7,TGTGCCAGCAGTTTGCTCGGACTAGCGGGAGAGAGCGAGCAGTACTTC,CASSLLGLAGESEQYF
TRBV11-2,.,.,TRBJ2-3,TGTGCCAGCAGCTTAGATCGGGTTAATTCTAGCACAGATACGCAGTATTTT,CASSLDRVNSSTDTQYF
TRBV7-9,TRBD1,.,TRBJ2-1,TGTGCCAGCAGTGGGGACAGGGAAGCCAATGAGCAGTTCTTC,CASSGDREANEQFF
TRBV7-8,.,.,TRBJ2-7,TGTGCCAGCAGCCCCCCGACTAGTCTCTCCTACGAGCAGTACTTC,CASSPPTSLSYEQYF
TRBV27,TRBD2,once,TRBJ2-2,TGTGCCAGCAGTTCCTCTATAGCGGGAGCGAACACCGGGGAGCTGTTTTTT,CASSSSIAGANTGELFF
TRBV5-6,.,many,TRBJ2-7,TGTGCCAGCAGTCGGTGGGGGGTTAGCGACGAGCAGTACTTC,CASSRWGVSDEQYF
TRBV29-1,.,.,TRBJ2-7,TGCAGCGTTGAAGATATGGGAGGCCCGCAGGTTGAGCAGTACTTC,CSVEDMGGPQVEQYF
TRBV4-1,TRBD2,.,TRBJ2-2,TGCGCCAGCAGCCAAGATGCGACTAGCGGCACCGGGGAGCTGTTTTTT,CASSQDATSGTGELFF
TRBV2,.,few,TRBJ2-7,TGTGCCAGCAACGACCCAGGCGCCTACGAGCAGTACTTC,CASNDPGAYEQYF
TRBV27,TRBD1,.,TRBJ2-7,TGTGCCAGCAGGCGGGCAGGGGGCGAAGCTGGGTACGAGCAGTACTTC,CASRRAGGEAGYEQYF
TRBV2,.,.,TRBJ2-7,TGTGCCAGCAGTGTAACCCCAATGGGTGGGAGCTCCTACGAGCAGTACTTC,CASSVTPMGGSSYEQYF
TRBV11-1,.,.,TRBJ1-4,TGTGCCAGCTCTCGCCGAATAAATGAAAAACTGTTTTTT,CASSRRINEKLFF
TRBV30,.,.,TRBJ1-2,TGTGCCTGGAGTGTAAATCGGGGCCTCTATGGCTACACCTTC,CAWSVNRGLYGYTF
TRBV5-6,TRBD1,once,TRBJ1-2,TGTGCCAGCAGCGTTAGGGACAGGGGGAACTATGGCTACACCTTC,CASSVRDRGNYGYTF
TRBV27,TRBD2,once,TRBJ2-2,TGTGCCAGCAGGGGACTAGCCACGAACACCGGGGAGCTGTTTTTT,CASRGLATNTGELFF
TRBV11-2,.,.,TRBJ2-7,TGTGCCAGCAGCTTAGTCCGCCCAAAAAGCTACGAGCAGTACTTC,CASSLVRPKSYEQYF
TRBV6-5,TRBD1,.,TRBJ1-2,TGTGCCAGCAGTACAGGGGACAACTATGGCTACACCTTC,CASSTGDNYGYTF
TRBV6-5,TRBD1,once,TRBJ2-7,TGTGCCAGCAGCACGACCGGGACAGGAGACTACGAGCAGTACTTC,CASSTTGTGDYEQYF
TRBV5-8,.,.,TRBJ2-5,TGTGCCAGCAGCTCCTTCCTTGGGGAGACCTACCAAGAGACCCAGTACTTC,CASSSFLGETYQETQYF
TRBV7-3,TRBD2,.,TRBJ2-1,TGTGCCAGCAGCTCCGGGACTAGCGGGAGATCTGAGCAGTTCTTC,CASSSGTSGRSEQFF
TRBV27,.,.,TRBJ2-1,TGTGCCAGCAGTTTCTCCAGCGGACACTACAATGAGCAGTTCTTC,CASSFSSGHYNEQFF
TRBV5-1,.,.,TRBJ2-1,TGCGCCAGCAGCTTGGCAGGGGCACTCAATGAGCAGTTCTTC,CASSLAGALNEQFF
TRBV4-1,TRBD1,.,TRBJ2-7,TGCGCCAGCAGCCGCGGACAGGGCTCCTACGAGCAGTACTTC,CASSRGQGSYEQYF
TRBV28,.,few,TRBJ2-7,TGTGCCAGCAGTTCCCCGGGGGGCAGGACCCTCTACGAGCAGTACTTC,CASSSPGGRTLYEQYF
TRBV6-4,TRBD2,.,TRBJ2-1,TGTGCCAGCAGTGAGACGACTAGCGGGAGCCATGAGCAGTTCTTC,CASSETTSGSHEQFF
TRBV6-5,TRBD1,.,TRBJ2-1,TGTGCCAGCAGTTACTCGACAGGGGAAGGTGGGAATGAGCAGTTCTTC,CASSYSTGEGGNEQFF